This T cell receptor (beta chain) was sequenced for a study of control samples from healthy donors and cancer patients. Assay: immunoSEQ multiplex PCR; the TCRdb copy retains only in-frame clones and omits some. The sample lists about 100,000 clones; roughly 92% were seen once. Germline V gene data show CDR1 as MNHNS and CDR2 as SASEGT. CDR3 length: 13 residues. Trimming removed 3 bases at V and 4 bases at J, with 9 bases between. The receptor was derived from a human donor in good health. The donor label of this sample is uncertain. The chain links TRBV6-1 to TRBJ2-5; either TRBD1 or TRBD2 may fit D (5 bases each). The sequenced sample consisted of blood. DNA for the CDR3: TGTGCCAGCAGTGAGGGGGACCGAGAGACCCAGTACTTC. Amino acid sequence: CASSEGDRETQYF.